This T cell receptor (beta chain) originates from a study of CD8+CD57+ T cells in acquired aplastic anemia. Patients included in sequencing had previously demonstrated CD8+CD57+ cell expansion by flow cytometry. Blood samples were obtained from patients who had received no prior therapy. The TCR beta profiling, which covered VDJ combination and CDR3 sequence, was carried out using genomic DNA as the template. TCRdb analysed the reads with MiXCR anew, one entry per CDR3 protein. The sample records around 200,000 distinct CDR3 sequences, 50% to 70% being singletons. Germline V CDR1 and CDR2: SEHNR, FQNEAQ (reference sequence). Trimming pared 6 bases from V and 5 bases from J, leaving 16 bases between. The CDR3 sequence is 14 residues long.

The sequencing input was sorted CD4+, CD8+, or CD8+CD57+ T cells (not recorded which) from PBMCs. The J gene is TRBJ1-1, the V gene TRBV7-9, with D uncertain. This clonotype originated in a human donor with aplastic anemia. CDR3 region: CASSRGSGGTEAFF. In nucleotides, the CDR3 is TGTGCCAGCAGTCGTGGCTCCGGCGGGACTGAAGCTTTCTTT. The full variable domain, its missing parts supplied by reference TRBV7-9 and TRBJ1-1, is DTGVSQNPRHKITKRGQNVTFRCDPISEHNRLYWYRQTLGQGPEFLTYFQNEAQLEKSRLLSDRFSAERPKGSFSTLEIQRTEQGDSAMYLCASSRGSGGTEAFFGQGTRLTVV.